This T cell receptor beta chain was documented in a study of T cell changes during pregnancy in multiple sclerosis. There are 13 residues in the CDR3. V gave up 8 bases and J gave up 6 bases; unmatched junction bases: 6. In germline, CDR1 is MNHEY, CDR2 SMNVEV (reference sequence). Measured with immunoSEQ multiplex PCR; TCRdb has only the in-frame clones, and not every one. Altogether about 38,000 clones are present, more than 85% being singletons, with the ten largest covering 9.5% to 13%. The V and J genes are TRBV27 and TRBJ1-5; TRBD1 matches at 8 bases. The sample was CD8+ T cells from peripheral blood mononuclear cells, taken after pregnancy. The TCR sequence derives from a female donor with multiple sclerosis, enrolled in a pregnancy study. As DNA, the CDR3 is TGTGCCAGCGGACAGGGACCCAGTCAGCCCCAGCATTTT. Amino acids: CASGQGPSQPQHF.